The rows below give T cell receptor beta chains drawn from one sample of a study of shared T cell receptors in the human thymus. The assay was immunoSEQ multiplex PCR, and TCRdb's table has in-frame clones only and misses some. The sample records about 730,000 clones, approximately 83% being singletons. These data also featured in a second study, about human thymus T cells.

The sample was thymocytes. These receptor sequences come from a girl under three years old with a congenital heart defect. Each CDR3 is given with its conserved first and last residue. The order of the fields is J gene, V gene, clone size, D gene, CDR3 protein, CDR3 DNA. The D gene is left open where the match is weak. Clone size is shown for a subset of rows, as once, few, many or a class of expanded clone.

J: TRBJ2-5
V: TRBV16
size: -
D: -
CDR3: CASSKNDRPGAQYF
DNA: TGTGCCAGCAGCAAGAACGACAGGCCCGGGGCCCAGTACTTC

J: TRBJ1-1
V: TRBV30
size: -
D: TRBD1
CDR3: CAWSATGGEDTEAFF
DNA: TGTGCCTGGAGTGCTACAGGGGGTGAGGATACTGAAGCTTTCTTT

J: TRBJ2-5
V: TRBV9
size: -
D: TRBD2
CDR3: CASSLGLADQETQYF
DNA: TGTGCCAGCAGCCTGGGACTAGCGGACCAAGAGACCCAGTACTTC

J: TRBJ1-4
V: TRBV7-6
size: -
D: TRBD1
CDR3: CASSPPGQGATNEKLFF
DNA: TGTGCCAGCAGCCCGCCGGGACAGGGGGCAACTAATGAAAAACTGTTTTTT

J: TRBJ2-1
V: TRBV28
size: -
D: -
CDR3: CASLSGLHVYNEQFF
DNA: TGTGCCAGCCTCTCGGGACTTCATGTCTACAATGAGCAGTTCTTC

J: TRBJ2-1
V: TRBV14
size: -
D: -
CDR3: CASSQGRGAQPRGNEQFF
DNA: TGTGCCAGCAGCCAAGGCCGGGGGGCCCAACCTCGGGGCAATGAGCAGTTCTTC

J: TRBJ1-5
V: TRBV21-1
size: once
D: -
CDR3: CASSRAGSHGQPQHF
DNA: TGTGCCAGCAGCAGGGCCGGGAGTCATGGTCAGCCCCAGCATTTT

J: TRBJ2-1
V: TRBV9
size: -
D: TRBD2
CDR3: CASSQSGGGYNEQFF
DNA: TGTGCCAGCAGCCAGTCGGGGGGTGGCTACAATGAGCAGTTCTTC

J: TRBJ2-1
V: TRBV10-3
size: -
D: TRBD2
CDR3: CAISPNGGGTSEMANEQFF
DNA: TGTGCCATCAGCCCAAATGGGGGGGGGACTAGCGAAATGGCCAATGAGCAGTTCTTC

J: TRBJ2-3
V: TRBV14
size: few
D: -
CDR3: CASSTQRASTDTQYF
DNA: TGTGCCAGCAGCACCCAGCGGGCCAGCACAGATACGCAGTATTTT

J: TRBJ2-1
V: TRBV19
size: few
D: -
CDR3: CASSIRLAVYNEQFF
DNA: TGTGCCAGTAGTATTAGGTTAGCGGTTTACAATGAGCAGTTCTTC

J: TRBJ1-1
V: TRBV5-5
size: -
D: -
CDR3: CASRAPPGGQLNTEAFF
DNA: TGTGCCAGCAGAGCTCCCCCCGGCGGACAGTTGAACACTGAAGCTTTCTTT

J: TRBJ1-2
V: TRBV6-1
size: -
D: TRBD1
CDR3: CASRQGIRLDGYTF
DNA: TGTGCCAGCAGACAGGGGATTCGTTTAGATGGCTACACCTTC

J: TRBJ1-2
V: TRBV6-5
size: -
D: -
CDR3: CASTSRPRTVYGYTF
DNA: TGTGCCAGCACTTCCCGTCCTCGGACAGTCTATGGCTACACCTTC

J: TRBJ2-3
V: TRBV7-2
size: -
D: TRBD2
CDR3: CASSSTGSGDTDTQYF
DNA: TGTGCCAGCAGCTCCACAGGCAGCGGGGACACAGATACGCAGTATTTT

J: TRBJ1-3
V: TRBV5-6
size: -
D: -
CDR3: CASSRNREFSGNTIYF
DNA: TGTGCCAGCAGCCGTAACCGAGAATTCTCTGGAAACACCATATATTTT

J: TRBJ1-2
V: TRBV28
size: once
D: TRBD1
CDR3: CASSFRQGASLSTF
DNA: TGTGCCAGCAGTTTTAGACAGGGGGCGTCTTTATCCACCTTC

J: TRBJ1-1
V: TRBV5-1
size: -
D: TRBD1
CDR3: CASSWGQGLTEAFF
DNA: TGCGCCAGCAGCTGGGGACAGGGCCTGACTGAAGCTTTCTTT

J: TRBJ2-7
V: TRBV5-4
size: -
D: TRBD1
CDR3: CASSRRQGTDEQYF
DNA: TGTGCCAGCAGCCGCCGACAGGGGACTGACGAGCAGTACTTC

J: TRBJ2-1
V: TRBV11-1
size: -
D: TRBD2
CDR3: CASSLGAGDNNEQFF
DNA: TGTGCCAGCAGCTTAGGGGCGGGAGACAACAATGAGCAGTTCTTC

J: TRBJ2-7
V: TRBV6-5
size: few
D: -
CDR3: CASSYVGAGQSYEQYF
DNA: TGTGCCAGCAGTTACGTCGGCGCGGGCCAAAGCTACGAGCAGTACTTC

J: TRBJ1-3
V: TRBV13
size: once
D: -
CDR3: CASSLAGSGNTIYF
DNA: TGTGCCAGCAGCTTAGCAGGGTCTGGAAACACCATATATTTT

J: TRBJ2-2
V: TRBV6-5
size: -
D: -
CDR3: CASSSGPQGYTGELFF
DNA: TGTGCCAGCAGTTCCGGCCCCCAGGGATACACCGGGGAGCTGTTTTTT

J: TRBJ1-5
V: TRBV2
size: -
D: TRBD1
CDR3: CASKTGENQPQHF
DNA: TGTGCCAGCAAAACAGGGGAGAACCAGCCCCAGCATTTT

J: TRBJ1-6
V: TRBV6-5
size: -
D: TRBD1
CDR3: CASSRGQEYSPLHF
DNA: TGTGCCAGCAGTCGCGGACAGGAGTATTCACCCCTCCACTTT

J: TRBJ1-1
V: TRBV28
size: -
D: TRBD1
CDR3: CASSSTGGRDTEAFF
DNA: TGTGCCAGCAGCTCGACAGGGGGCCGGGACACTGAAGCTTTCTTT

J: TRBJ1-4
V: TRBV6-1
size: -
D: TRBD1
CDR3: CASSEGGQGSTTNEKLFF
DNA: TGTGCCAGCAGTGAAGGCGGACAGGGCTCGACAACTAATGAAAAACTGTTTTTT

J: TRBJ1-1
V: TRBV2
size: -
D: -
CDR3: CASSVAGNTEAFF
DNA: TGTGCCAGCAGTGTGGCGGGGAACACTGAAGCTTTCTTT

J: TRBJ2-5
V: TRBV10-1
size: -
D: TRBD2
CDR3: CASSEAVRGGETQYF
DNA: TGCGCCAGCAGTGAGGCCGTCCGGGGGGGAGAGACCCAGTACTTC

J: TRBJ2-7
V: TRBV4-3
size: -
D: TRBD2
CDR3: CASSQDGDSGRHEQYF
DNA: TGCGCCAGCAGCCAAGATGGGGATAGCGGGCGCCACGAGCAGTACTTC

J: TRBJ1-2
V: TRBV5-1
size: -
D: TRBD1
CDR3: CATEDRGLYTF
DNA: TGCGCCACCGAAGACAGGGGGCTGTACACCTTC

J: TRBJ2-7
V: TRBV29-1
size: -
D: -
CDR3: CSVVTPPGYEQYF
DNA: TGCAGCGTTGTAACCCCCCCCGGCTACGAGCAGTACTTC

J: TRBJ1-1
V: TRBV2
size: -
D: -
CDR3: CASLVRRNTEAFF
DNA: TGTGCCAGCCTGGTGAGGCGGAACACTGAAGCTTTCTTT

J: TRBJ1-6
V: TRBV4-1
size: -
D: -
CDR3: CASSHLQGVNSPLHF
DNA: TGCGCCAGCAGCCACTTACAGGGTGTTAATTCACCCCTCCACTTT

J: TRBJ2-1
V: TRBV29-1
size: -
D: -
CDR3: CSVQGVGDQAGWGDEQFF
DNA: TGCAGCGTCCAGGGCGTCGGAGACCAGGCGGGGTGGGGAGATGAGCAGTTCTTC

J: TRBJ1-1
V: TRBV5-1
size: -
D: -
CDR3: CASSLGSGSNTEAFF
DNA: TGCGCCAGCAGCTTGGGGTCAGGCTCGAACACTGAAGCTTTCTTT

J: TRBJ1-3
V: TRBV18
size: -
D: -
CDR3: CASSPSSGIAGNTIYF
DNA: TGTGCCAGCTCACCAAGCTCAGGGATTGCTGGAAACACCATATATTTT

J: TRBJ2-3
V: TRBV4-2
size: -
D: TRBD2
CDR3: CASSQDMGGGANTGTDTQYF
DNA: TGTGCCAGCAGCCAAGATATGGGCGGGGGGGCCAACACTGGCACAGATACGCAGTATTTT

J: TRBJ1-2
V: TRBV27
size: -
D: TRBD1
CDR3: CASSSDGQGPYGYTF
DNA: TGTGCCAGCAGTTCCGACGGACAGGGGCCTTATGGCTACACCTTC

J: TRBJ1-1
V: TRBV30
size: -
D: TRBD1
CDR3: CAWSGKQGGTEAFF
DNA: TGTGCCTGGAGTGGGAAACAGGGGGGAACTGAAGCTTTCTTT

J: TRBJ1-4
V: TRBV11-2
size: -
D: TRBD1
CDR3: CASSLWLGAGGEKLFF
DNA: TGTGCCAGCAGCTTATGGCTTGGGGCAGGGGGGGAAAAACTGTTTTTT

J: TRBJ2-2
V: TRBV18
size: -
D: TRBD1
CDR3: CASSPDRGHTGELFF
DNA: TGTGCCAGCTCACCCGACAGGGGGCATACCGGGGAGCTGTTTTTT

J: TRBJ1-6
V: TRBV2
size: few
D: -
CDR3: CASSLPSRDIANSPLHF
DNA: TGTGCCAGCAGCCTACCGTCCCGGGACATTGCTAATTCACCCCTCCACTTT

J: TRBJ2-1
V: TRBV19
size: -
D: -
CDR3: CASSRGGGWGNEQFF
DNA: TGTGCCAGTAGCCGAGGGGGGGGCTGGGGCAATGAGCAGTTCTTC

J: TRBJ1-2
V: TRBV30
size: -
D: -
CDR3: CAWRSWKTLVSFLGPNYGYTF
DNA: TGTGCCTGGAGGAGTTGGAAAACTCTGGTCAGTTTTTTGGGGCCGAACTATGGCTACACCTTC

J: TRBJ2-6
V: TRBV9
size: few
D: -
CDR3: CASSVVWGVPSGANVLTF
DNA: TGTGCCAGCAGCGTAGTATGGGGGGTGCCCTCTGGGGCCAACGTCCTGACTTTC

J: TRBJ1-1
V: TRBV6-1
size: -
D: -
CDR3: CASNQWGVWDEAFF
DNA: TGTGCCAGCAATCAGTGGGGGGTTTGGGATGAAGCTTTCTTT

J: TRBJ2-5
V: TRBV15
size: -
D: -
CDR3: CATSRDSQSRVEQYF
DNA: TGTGCCACCAGCAGAGATAGCCAGTCCCGTGTAGAGCAGTACTTC

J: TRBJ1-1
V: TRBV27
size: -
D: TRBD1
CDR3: CASIPPGQGMNTEAFF
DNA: TGTGCCAGCATCCCCCCGGGACAGGGGATGAACACTGAAGCTTTCTTT

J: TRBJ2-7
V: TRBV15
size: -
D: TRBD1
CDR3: CATSRGQGSSYEQYF
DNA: TGTGCCACCAGCAGGGGACAGGGGAGCTCCTACGAGCAGTACTTC

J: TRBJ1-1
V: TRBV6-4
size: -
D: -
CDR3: CASSLDENTEAFF
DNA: TGTGCCAGCAGCCTAGACGAGAACACTGAAGCTTTCTTT

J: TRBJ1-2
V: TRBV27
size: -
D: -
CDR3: CASSLLRGSSGYTF
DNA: TGTGCCAGCAGTTTACTCAGGGGCTCCTCCGGCTACACCTTC

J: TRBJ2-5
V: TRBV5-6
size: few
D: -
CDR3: CASSLESGGGLQETQYF
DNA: TGTGCCAGCAGCTTGGAATCCGGCGGGGGCCTTCAAGAGACCCAGTACTTC

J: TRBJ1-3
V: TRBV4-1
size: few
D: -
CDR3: CASSQDPPPFTHGISGNTIYF
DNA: TGCGCCAGCAGCCAAGATCCTCCACCGTTTACCCACGGGATTTCTGGAAACACCATATATTTT

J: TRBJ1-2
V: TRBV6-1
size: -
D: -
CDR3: CASVRITRGEYGYTF
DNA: TGTGCCAGCGTCCGGATCACTCGGGGGGAGTATGGCTACACCTTC